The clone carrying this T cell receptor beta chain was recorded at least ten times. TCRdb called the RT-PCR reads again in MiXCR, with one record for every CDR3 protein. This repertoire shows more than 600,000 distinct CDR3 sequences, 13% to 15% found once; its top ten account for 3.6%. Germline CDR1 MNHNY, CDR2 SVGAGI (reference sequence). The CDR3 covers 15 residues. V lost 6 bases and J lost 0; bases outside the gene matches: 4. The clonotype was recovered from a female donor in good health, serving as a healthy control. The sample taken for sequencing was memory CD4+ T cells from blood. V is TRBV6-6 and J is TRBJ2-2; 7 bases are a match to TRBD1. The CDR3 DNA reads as TGTGCCAGCAGAACCGGGACAGCGAACACCGGGGAGCTGTTTTTT. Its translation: CASRTGTANTGELFF.